This record covers a single TCR beta chain. The ends were cut back, 8 bases at V and 0 bases at J, with 10 bases in the middle. Germline V gives CDR1 MNHEY, CDR2 SVGAGI. The CDR3 totals 13 residues. This sample was included in a study of blood T cell repertoires in COVID-19. Study context: PBMCs, B-cell-depleted T cells, or T cells were the source of the cDNA or gDNA that made up the material.

Original methodology: Cell counts per sample came from amplifying reference gene primers. Sequenced by immunoSEQ multiplex PCR; TCRdb stores in-frame clones only, minus some. V, J and clone size are taken as reported in that table, and D and trimming were inferred from the DNA itself. Among around 180,000 clones listed, about 85% were seen once. The source is a woman younger than 45 with active or convalescent COVID-19. The chain uses TRBV6-5 and TRBJ1-2; D is unclear. Sequenced material: peripheral blood. CDR3 coding DNA: TGTGCCAGCGGAAACAGAGCTAACTATGGCTACACCTTC. Protein sequence: CASGNRANYGYTF.